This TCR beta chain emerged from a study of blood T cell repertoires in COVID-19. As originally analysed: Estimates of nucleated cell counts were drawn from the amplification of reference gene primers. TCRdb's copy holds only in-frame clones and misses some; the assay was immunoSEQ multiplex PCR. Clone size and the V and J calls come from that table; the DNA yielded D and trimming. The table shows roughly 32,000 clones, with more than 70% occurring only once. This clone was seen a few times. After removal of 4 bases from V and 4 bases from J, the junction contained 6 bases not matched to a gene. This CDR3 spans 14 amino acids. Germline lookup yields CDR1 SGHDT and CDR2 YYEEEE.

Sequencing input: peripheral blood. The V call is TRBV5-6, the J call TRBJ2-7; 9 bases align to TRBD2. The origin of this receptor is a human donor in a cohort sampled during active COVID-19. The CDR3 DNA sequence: TGTGCCAGCAGCGTCCGACTAGCGGTATACGAGCAGTACTTC. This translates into CASSVRLAVYEQYF.